This TCR beta chain was captured by sequencing in a study of shared clonotypes between healthy human individuals. In the case of this clone: No antigen is known for it.

HIV-negative, healthy adults without recent acute infections or vaccinations were the donors. Assay runs were performed at deep level. Study processing details: Filtering differed because ImmunoSEQ produced junction-only sequences that carried no quality scores. Sequenced by immunoSEQ multiplex PCR; TCRdb stores in-frame clones only, minus some. The DNA gave D and trimming, while V, J and clone size come from that table. The data show more than 400,000 clones, around 96% seen once. Study outcomes and limitations: Only blood was sampled; tissue repertoires likely differ.

Per the germline V gene, CDR1 is LNHDA and CDR2 is SQIVND (reference sequence). The CDR3 extends over 16 amino acids. The gene calls are TRBV19 and TRBJ2-5; TRBD1 aligns across 8 bases. The last part of the DNA fits TRBJ2-7 better; the J call may be wrong. The sequence was obtained from a woman in her twenties or thirties in good health. Sample: naive CD4+ T cells sorted from blood. As to subset: CD45RA+ positively selected. The CDR3 DNA sequence: TGTGCCAGTAGTATGGGAAGAAGGACAGGGTTCCACGAGCAGTACTTC. Translation gives CASSMGRRTGFHEQYF.